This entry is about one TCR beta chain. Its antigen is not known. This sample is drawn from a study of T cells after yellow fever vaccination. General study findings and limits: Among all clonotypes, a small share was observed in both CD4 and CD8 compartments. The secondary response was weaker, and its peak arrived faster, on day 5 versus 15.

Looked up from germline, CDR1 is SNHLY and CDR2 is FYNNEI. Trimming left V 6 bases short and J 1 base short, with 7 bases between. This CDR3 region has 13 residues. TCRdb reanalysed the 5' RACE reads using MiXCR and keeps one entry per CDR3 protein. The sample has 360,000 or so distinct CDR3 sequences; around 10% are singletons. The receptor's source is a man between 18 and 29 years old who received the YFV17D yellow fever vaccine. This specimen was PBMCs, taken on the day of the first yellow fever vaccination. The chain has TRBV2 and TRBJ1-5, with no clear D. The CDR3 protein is CASRPRSNQPQHF. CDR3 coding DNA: TGTGCCAGCAGGCCCCGGAGCAATCAGCCCCAGCATTTT.